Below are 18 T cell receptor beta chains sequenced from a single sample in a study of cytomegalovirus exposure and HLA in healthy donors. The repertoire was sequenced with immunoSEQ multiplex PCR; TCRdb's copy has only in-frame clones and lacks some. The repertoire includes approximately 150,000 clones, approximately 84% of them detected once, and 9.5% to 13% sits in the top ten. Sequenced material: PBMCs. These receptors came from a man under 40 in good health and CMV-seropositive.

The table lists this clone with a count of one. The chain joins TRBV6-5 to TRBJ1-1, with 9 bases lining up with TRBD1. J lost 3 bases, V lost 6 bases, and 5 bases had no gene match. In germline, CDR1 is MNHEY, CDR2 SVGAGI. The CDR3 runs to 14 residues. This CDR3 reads CASRDGDRDTEAFF. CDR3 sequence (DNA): TGTGCCAGCAGAGATGGGGACAGGGACACTGAAGCTTTCTTT.

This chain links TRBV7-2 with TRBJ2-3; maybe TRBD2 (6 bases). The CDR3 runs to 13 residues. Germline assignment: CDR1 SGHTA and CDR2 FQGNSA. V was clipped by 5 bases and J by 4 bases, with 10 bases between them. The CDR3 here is CASSLTGADTQYF. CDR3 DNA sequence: TGTGCCAGCAGCCTAACGGGGGCAGATACGCAGTATTTT.

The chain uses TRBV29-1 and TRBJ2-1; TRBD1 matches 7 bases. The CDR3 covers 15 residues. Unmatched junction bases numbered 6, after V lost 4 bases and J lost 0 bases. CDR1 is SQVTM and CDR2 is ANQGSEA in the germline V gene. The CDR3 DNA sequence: TGCAGCGTTGCGAAGACAGGGAGCTCCTACAATGAGCAGTTCTTC. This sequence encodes CSVAKTGSSYNEQFF.

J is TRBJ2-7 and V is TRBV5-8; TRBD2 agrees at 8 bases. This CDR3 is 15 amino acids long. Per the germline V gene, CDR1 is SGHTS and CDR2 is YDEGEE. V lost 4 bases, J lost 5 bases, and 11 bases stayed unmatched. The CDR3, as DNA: TGTGCCAGCAGCGGGGGAGCGGGGGTGGTCAACGAGCAGTACTTC. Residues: CASSGGAGVVNEQYF.

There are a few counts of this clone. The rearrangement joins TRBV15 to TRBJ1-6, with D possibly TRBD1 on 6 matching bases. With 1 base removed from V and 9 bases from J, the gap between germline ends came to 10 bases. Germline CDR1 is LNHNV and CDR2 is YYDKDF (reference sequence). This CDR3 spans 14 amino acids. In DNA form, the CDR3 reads TGTGCCACCAGCAGAGCACAGGGTAGTTCACCCCTCCACTTT. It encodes CATSRAQGSSPLHF.

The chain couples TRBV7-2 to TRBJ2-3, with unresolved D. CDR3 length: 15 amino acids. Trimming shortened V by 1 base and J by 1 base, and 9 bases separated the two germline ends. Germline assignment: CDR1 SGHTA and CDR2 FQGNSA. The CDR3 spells CASSLGHAGTDTQYF. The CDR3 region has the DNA TGTGCCAGCAGCTTAGGACACGCCGGCACAGATACGCAGTATTTT.

The CDR3: CASSVGVREADNEQFF. DNA of the CDR3: TGTGCCAGCAGCGTAGGAGTCCGGGAGGCGGACAATGAGCAGTTCTTC. The chain uses TRBV9 and TRBJ2-1; 7 positions agree with TRBD2. Trimming removed 0 bases from V and 5 bases from J; junction bases left unmatched: 8. The CDR3 spans 16 residues. The germline V gene encodes CDR1 SGDLS and CDR2 YYNGEE.

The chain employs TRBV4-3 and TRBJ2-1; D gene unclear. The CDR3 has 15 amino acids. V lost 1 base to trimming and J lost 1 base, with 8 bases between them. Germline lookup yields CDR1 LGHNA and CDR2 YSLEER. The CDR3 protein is CASSQVTVSYNEQFF. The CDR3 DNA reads TGCGCCAGCAGCCAAGTTACAGTTTCCTACAATGAGCAGTTCTTC.

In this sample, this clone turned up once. The CDR3 sequence is CAWSARWETQYF. CDR3 nucleotide sequence: TGTGCCTGGAGTGCTAGGTGGGAGACCCAGTACTTC. V gene TRBV30 combines with J gene TRBJ2-5; D remains ambiguous. The CDR3 spans 12 residues. Germline CDR1 reads GTSNPN; CDR2 reads SVGIG (reference sequence). The germline V and J ends were trimmed by 1 base and 5 bases, with 8 bases remaining between them.

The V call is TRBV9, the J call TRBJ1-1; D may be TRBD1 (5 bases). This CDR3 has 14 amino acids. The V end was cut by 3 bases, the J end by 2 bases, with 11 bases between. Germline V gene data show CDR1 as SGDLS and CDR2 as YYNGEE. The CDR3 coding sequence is TGTGCCAGCAGCGAAACCGACAGAAACACTGAAGCTTTCTTT. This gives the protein CASSETDRNTEAFF.

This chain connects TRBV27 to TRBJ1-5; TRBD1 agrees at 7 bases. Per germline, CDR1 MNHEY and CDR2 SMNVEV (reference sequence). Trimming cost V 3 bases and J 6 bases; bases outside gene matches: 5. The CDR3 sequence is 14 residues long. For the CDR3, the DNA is TGTGCCAGCAGTTTTGGAGGGGGCTTTCAGCCCCAGCATTTT. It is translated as CASSFGGGFQPQHF.

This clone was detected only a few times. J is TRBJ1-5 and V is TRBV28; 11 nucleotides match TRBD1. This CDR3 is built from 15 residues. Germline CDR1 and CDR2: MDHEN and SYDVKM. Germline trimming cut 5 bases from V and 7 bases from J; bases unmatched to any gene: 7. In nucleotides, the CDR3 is TGTGCCAGCAGTCCTGGGGACAGGGGGATCCAGCCCCAGCATTTT. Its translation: CASSPGDRGIQPQHF.

The CDR3 spells CASSFYPQGQETQYF. CDR3 DNA: TGTGCCAGCAGCTTTTACCCCCAGGGGCAAGAGACCCAGTACTTC. The chain recombines TRBV7-6 with TRBJ2-5, with D possibly TRBD1 on 6 matching bases. Trimming stripped 3 bases from V and 2 bases from J, with 13 bases between. Germline V lookup: CDR1 SGHVS, CDR2 FNYEAQ. This CDR3 is 15 amino acids long. The whole variable domain, filled in from reference TRBV7-6 and TRBJ2-5, reads GAGVSQSPRYKVTKRGQDVALRCDPISGHVSLYWYRQALGQGPEFLTYFNYEAQQDKSGLPNDRFSAERPEGSISTLTIQRTEQRDSAMYRCASSFYPQGQETQYFGPGTRLLVL.

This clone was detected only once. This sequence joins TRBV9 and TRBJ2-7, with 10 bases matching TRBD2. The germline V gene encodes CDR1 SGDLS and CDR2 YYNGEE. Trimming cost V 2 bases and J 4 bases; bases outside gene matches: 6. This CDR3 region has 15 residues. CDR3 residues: CASSVASGGVYEQYF. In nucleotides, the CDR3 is TGTGCCAGCAGCGTCGCTAGCGGGGGCGTATACGAGCAGTACTTC.

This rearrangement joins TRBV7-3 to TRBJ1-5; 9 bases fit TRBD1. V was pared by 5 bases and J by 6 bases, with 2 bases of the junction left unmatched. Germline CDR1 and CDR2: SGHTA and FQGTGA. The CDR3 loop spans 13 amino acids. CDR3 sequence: CASSPDRGQPQHF. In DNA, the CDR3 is TGTGCCAGCAGCCCGGACAGGGGTCAGCCCCAGCATTTT.

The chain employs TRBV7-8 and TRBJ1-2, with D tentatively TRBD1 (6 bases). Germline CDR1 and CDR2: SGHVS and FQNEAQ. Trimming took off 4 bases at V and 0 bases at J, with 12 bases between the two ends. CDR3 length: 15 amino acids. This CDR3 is CASSWGRRANYGYTF. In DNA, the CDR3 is TGTGCCAGCAGCTGGGGGCGCAGGGCTAACTATGGCTACACCTTC.

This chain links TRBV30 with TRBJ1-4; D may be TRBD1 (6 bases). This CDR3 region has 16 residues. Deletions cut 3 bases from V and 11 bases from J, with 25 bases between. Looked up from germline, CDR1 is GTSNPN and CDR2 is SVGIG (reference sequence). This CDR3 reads CAWSSSTAGGAGKLFF. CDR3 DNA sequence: TGTGCCTGGAGCTCGAGTACGGCGGGGGGCGCGGGCAAACTGTTTTTT.

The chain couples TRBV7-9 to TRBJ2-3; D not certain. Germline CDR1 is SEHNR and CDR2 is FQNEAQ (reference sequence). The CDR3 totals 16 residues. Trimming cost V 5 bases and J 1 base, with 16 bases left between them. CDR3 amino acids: CASSPRLNGRTDTQYF. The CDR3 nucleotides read TGTGCCAGCAGCCCTCGACTGAACGGCCGCACAGATACGCAGTATTTT.